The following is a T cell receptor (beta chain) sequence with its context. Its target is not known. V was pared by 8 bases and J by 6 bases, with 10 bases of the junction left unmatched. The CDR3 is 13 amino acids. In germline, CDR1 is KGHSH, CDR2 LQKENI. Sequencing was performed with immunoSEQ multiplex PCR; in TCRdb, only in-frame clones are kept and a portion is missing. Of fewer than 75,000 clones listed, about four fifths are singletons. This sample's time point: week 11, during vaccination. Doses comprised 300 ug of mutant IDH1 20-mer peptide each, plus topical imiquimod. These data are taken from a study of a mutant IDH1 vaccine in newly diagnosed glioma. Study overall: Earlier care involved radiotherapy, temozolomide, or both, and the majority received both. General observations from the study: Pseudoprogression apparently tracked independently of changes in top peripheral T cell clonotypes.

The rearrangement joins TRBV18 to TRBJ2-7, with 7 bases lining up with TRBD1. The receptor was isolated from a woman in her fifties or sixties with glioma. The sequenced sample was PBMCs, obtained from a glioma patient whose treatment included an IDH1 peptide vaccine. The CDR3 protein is CASAYGGQAEQYF. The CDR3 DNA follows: TGTGCCAGCGCATACGGCGGACAGGCCGAGCAGTACTTC.